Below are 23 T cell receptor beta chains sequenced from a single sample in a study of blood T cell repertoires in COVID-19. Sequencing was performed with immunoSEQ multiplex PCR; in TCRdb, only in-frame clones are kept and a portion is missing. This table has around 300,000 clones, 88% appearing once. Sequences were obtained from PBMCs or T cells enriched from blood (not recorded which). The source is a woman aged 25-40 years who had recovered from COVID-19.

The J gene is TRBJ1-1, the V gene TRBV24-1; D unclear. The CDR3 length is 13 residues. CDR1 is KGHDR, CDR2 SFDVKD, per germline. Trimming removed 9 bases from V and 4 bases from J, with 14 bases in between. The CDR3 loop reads CATRQDGGTEAFF. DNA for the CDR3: TGTGCCACCCGCCAGGACGGAGGCACTGAAGCTTTCTTT.

The CDR3 loop reads CASSFWQDSGPLHF. In DNA form, the CDR3 reads TGTGCCAGCAGTTTTTGGCAGGACTCTGGGCCCCTCCACTTT. The chain couples TRBV27 to TRBJ1-6; D call uncertain. Germline CDR1 and CDR2: MNHEY and SMNVEV (reference sequence). V was pared by 3 bases and J by 13 bases, with 16 bases between. CDR3 length equals 14 residues.

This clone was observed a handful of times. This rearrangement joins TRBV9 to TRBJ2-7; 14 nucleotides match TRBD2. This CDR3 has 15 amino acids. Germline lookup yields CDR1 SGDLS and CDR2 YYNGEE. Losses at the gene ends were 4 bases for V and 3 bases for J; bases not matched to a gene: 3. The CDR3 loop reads CASSPGTSGSYEQYF. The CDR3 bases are TGTGCCAGCAGCCCAGGGACTAGCGGGAGCTACGAGCAGTACTTC.

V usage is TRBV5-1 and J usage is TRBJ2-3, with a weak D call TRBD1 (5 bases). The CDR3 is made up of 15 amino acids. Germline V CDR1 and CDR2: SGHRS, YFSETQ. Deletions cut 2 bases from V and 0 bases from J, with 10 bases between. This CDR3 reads CASSLQVGSTDTQYF. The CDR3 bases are TGCGCCAGCAGCTTACAGGTGGGAAGCACAGATACGCAGTATTTT.

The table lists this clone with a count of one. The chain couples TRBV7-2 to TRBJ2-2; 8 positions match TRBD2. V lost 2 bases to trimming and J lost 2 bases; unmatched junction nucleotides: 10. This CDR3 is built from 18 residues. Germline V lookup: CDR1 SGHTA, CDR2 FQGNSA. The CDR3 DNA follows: TGTGCCAGCAGCTTATGGGCTAGCGGGCACCTAAACACCGGGGAGCTGTTTTTT. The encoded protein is CASSLWASGHLNTGELFF.

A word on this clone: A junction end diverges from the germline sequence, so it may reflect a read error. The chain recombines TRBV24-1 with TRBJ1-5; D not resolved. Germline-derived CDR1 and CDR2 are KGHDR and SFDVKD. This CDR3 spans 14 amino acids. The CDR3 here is CATSALSSNQPQHF. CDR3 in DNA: TGTGCCACCAGTGCTTTGTCGAGCAATCAGCCCCAGCATTTT.

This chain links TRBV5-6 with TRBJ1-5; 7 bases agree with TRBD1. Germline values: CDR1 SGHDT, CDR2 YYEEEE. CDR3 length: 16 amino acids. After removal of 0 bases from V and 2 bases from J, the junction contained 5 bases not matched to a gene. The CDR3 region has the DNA TGTGCCAGCAGCTTGGAAAGAGGACAGGGCAATCAGCCCCAGCATTTT. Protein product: CASSLERGQGNQPQHF.

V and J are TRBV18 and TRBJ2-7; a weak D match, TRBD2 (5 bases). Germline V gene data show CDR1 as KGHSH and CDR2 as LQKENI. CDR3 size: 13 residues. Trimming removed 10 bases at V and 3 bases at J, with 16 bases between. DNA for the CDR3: TGTGCCACCCGGAGGACGCTGAACTACGAGCAGTACTTC. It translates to CATRRTLNYEQYF.

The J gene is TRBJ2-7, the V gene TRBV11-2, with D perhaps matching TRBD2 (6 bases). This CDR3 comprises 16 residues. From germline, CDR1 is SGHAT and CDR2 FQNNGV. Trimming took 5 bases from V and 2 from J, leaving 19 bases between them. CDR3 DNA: TGTGCCAGCAGCACCCACCGAGGGAGGCTCCCCTACGAGCAGTACTTC. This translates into CASSTHRGRLPYEQYF. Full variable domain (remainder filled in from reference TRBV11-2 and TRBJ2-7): EAGVAQSPRYKIIEKRQSVAFWCNPISGHATLYWYQQILGQGPKLLIQFQNNGVVDDSQLPKDRFSAERLKGVDSTLKIQPAKLEDSAVYLCASSTHRGRLPYEQYFGPGTRLTVT.

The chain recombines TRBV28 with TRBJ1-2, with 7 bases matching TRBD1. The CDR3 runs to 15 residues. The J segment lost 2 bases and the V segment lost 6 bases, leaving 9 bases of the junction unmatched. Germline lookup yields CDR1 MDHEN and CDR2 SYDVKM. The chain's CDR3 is CASREGGRVNYGYTF. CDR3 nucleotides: TGTGCCAGCAGAGAAGGGGGCAGGGTGAACTATGGCTACACCTTC.

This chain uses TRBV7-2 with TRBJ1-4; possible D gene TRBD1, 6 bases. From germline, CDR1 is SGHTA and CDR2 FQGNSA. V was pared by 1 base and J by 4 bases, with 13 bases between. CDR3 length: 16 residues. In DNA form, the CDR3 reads TGTGCCAGCAGCTTAGGGACAGCGAGGGGTAATGAAAAACTGTTTTTT. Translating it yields CASSLGTARGNEKLFF.

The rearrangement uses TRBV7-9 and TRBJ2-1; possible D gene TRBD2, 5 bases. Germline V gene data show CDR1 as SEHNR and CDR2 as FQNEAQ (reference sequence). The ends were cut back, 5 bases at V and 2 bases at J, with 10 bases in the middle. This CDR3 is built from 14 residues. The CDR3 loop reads CASSQDFPYNEQFF. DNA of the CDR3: TGTGCCAGCAGCCAGGACTTTCCCTACAATGAGCAGTTCTTC.

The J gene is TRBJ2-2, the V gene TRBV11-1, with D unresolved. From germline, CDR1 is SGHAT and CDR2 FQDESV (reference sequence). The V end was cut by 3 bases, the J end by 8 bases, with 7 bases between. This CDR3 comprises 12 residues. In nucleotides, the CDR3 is TGTGCCAGCAGCTTGAGATTTGGGGAGCTGTTTTTT. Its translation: CASSLRFGELFF.

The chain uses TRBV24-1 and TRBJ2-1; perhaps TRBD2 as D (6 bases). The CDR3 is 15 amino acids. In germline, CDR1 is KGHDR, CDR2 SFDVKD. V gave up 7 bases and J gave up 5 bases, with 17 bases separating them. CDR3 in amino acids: CATSSAGTLHNEQFF. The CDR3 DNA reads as TGTGCCACCAGCTCCGCCGGGACTCTCCACAATGAGCAGTTCTTC.

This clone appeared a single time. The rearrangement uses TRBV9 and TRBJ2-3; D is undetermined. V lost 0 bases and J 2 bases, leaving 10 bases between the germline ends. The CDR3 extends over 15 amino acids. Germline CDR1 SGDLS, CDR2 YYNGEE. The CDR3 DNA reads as TGTGCCAGCAGCGTAGTAGATCACCCCACAGATACGCAGTATTTT. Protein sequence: CASSVVDHPTDTQYF.

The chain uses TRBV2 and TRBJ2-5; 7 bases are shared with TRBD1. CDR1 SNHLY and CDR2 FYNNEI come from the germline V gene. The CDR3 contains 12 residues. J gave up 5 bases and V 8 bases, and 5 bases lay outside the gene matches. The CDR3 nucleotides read TGTGCCAGCCCCGACAGGGTCGAGACCCAGTACTTC. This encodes CASPDRVETQYF.

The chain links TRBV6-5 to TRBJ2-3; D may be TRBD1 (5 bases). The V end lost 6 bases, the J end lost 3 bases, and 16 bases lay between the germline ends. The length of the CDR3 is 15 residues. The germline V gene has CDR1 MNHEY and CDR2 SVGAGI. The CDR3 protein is CASRRLKGATDTQYF. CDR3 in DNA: TGTGCCAGCAGAAGACTTAAAGGGGCTACAGATACGCAGTATTTT.

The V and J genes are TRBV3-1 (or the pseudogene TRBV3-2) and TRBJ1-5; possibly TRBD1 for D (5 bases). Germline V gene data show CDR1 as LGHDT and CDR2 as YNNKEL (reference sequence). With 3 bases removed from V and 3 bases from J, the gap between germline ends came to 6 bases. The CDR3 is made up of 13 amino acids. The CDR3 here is CASSQGHNQPQHF. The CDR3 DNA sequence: TGTGCCAGCAGCCAGGGGCACAATCAGCCCCAGCATTTT.

The CDR3 nucleotides are TGTGCCAGCAGTTCGGAGGGGCAGAAGGCTTTCTTT. It is translated as CASSSEGQKAFF. The V gene is TRBV28, the J gene TRBJ1-1, with D tentatively TRBD1 (5 bases). The CDR3 sequence is 12 residues long. Trimming removed 4 bases from V and 11 bases from J, with 14 bases in between. Per germline, CDR1 MDHEN and CDR2 SYDVKM. Using reference TRBV28 and TRBJ1-1 for the parts outside the CDR3, the full variable domain is DVKVTQSSRYLVKRTGEKVFLECVQDMDHENMFWYRQDPGLGLRLIYFSYDVKMKEKGDIPEGYSVSREKKERFSLILESASTNQTSMYLCASSSEGQKAFFGQGTRLTVV.

The CDR3 spells CASSPRQGSRTDTQYF. As DNA, the CDR3 is TGTGCCAGCAGCCCTCGACAGGGTAGCAGAACAGATACGCAGTATTTT. The V gene is TRBV7-9, the J gene TRBJ2-3; 7 bases align to TRBD1. In germline, CDR1 is SEHNR, CDR2 FQNEAQ (reference sequence). The CDR3 spans 16 residues. The V segment lost 5 bases and the J segment 3 bases; nucleotides outside the gene matches: 11.

The CDR3 here is CASSGQFNQPQHF. Here the CDR3 DNA reads TGTGCCAGCAGTGGACAGTTCAATCAGCCCCAGCATTTT. The rearrangement links TRBV2 to TRBJ1-5, with a tentative D call TRBD1 (5 bases). This CDR3 comprises 13 residues. The germline CDR1 and CDR2 sequences are SNHLY and FYNNEI. V lost 4 bases and J 3 bases, leaving 7 bases between the germline ends.

CDR3 region: CASSRGTADTYEQYF. The CDR3 DNA sequence: TGTGCCAGCTCCCGCGGGACCGCAGATACCTACGAGCAGTACTTC. This sequence joins TRBV18 and TRBJ2-7; D might be TRBD2 (6 bases). Germline loops: CDR1 KGHSH, CDR2 LQKENI. The CDR3 consists of 15 residues. Trimming removed 6 bases at V and 2 bases at J, with 17 bases between.

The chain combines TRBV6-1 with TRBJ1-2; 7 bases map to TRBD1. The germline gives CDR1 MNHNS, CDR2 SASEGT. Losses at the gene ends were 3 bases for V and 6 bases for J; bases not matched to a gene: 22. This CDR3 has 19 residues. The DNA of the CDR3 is TGTGCCAGCAGTGATTCGGGCTGGGACAGCCTATCGTTTGGCCATGGCTACACCTTC. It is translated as CASSDSGWDSLSFGHGYTF.